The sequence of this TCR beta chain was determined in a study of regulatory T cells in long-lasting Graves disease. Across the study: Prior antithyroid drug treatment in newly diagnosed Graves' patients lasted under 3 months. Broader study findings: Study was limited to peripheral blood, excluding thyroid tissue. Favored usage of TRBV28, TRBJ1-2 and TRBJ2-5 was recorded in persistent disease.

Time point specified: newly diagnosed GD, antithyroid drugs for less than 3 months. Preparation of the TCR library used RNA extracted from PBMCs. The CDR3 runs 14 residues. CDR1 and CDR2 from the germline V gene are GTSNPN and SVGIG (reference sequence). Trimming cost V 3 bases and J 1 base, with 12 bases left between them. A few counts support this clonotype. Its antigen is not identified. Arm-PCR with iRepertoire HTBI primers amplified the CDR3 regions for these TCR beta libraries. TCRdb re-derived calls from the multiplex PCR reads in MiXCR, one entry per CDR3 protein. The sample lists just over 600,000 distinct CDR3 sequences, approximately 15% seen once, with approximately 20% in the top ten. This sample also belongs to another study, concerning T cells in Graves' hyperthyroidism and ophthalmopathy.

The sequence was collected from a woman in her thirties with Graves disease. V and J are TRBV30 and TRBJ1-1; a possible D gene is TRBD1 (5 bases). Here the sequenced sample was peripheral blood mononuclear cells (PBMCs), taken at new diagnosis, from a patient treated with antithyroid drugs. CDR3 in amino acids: CAWRTGGGNTEAFF. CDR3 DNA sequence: TGTGCCTGGAGGACCGGTGGGGGGAACACTGAAGCTTTCTTT. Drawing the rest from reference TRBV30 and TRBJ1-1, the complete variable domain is SQTIHQWPATLVQPVGSPLSLECTVEGTSNPNLYWYRQAAGRGLQLLFYSVGIGQISSEVPQNLSASRPQDRQFILSSKKLLLSDSGFYLCAWRTGGGNTEAFFGQGTRLTVV.